This T cell receptor beta chain was captured by sequencing in a study of Ad26.COV2.S vaccination and SARS-CoV-2 variants. The wider study: Among those in the COV1001 Ad26.COV2.S trial arm was the donor.

A remark on this clone: Antigen: not known.

Regarding the study as a whole: Estimates derived from TCR breadth and depth analyses may have underestimated total T cell responses. Spike-specific TCR breadth was greater after Ad26.COV2.S than placebo.

Treatment indicated: about 20 received Ad26.COV2.S at low or high dose, single or two shots; several received placebo; per-sample allocation not given. The investigators took samples on day 63 after the first vaccine or placebo injection. Profiled with immunoSEQ multiplex PCR; TCRdb holds only in-frame clones, not every one. The sample holds about 250,000 clones, around nine tenths seen once. The CDR3 spans 12 residues. V lost 7 bases to trimming and J lost 4 bases, with 10 bases between them. Germline V gives CDR1 LNHDA, CDR2 SQIVND (reference sequence). Specimen: peripheral blood, collected in a trial of Ad26.COV2.S vaccine versus placebo. The TCR originated in a person between 18 and 60 years old who received the Ad26.COV2.S COVID-19 vaccine or a placebo. The V and J genes are TRBV19 and TRBJ1-2; D not certain. CDR3 coding DNA: TGTGCCAGTACCGGAAGCATCTATGGCTACACCTTC. Translated, it gives CASTGSIYGYTF.